This T cell receptor beta chain is drawn from a study of T cell responses to AZD1222 COVID-19 vaccine. Study-level points and caveats: Repertoire sampling was restricted to post-peak T cell response timepoints. Spike-specific TCR repertoires showed rising breadth and depth after two AZD1222 doses. The study reported that nearly half of spike-specific TCRs target unmutated variant regions. Clonal diversity was possibly underestimated, and the donors were mostly white British, with more females.

The germline CDR1 and CDR2 sequences are LGHDT and YNNKEL (reference sequence). The CDR3 covers 18 residues. V dropped 1 base and J dropped 6; count of bases not matched to a gene: 7. The assay was immunoSEQ multiplex PCR, and TCRdb's table has in-frame clones only and misses some. The sample includes around 100,000 clones, roughly 84% of them seen just once. As regards this clone: Its target is unknown.

Source: peripheral blood, taken on day 0 of AZD1222 vaccination. This sequence joins TRBV3-1 (or the pseudogene TRBV3-2) and TRBJ2-2, with TRBD2 matching 14 bases. This TCR came from an adult in good health. CDR3 sequence (DNA): TGTGCCAGCAGCCAAGGGTGGACTAGCGGGAGGTTGTCCGGGGAGCTGTTTTTT. The encoded protein is CASSQGWTSGRLSGELFF.